This TCR beta chain appears in the sequencing data of a study of blood T cells in healthy people across ages. The study, taken as a whole, reports: Comparison with aged donors showed that long-lived donors had more naive CD4+ cells and higher diversity.

In regard to this clonotype: Its antigen remains unidentified.

It was with a sample-barcoded 5' primer and a J-beta primer mix that a second PCR of about 6 to 11 cycles was run. MiXCR, applied by TCRdb to the 5' RACE reads, yields one record per CDR3 protein. The repertoire holds 1,500,000 or so distinct CDR3 sequences, with around 40% as singletons. This CDR3 region has 15 residues. The sequence was collected from a woman under 30 in good health. This sequence joins TRBV12-3 or TRBV12-4 and TRBJ1-6; no clear D gene. The sample was blood. DNA of the CDR3: TGTGCAGGCAGTTTATTTGGGCCTAAAGATTCACCCCTCCACTTT. Translating it yields CAGSLFGPKDSPLHF.